The 31 T cell receptor beta chains given below trace back to one sample, sequenced in a study of control samples from healthy donors and cancer patients. The protocol was immunoSEQ multiplex PCR, while the TCRdb copy is restricted to in-frame clones and leaves out a portion. The data hold about 48,000 clones, with 93% observed a single time. The sequencing sample was made of PBMCs. These receptors came from a woman aged 50 to 60 with head and neck cancer.

The chain is built from TRBV5-4 and TRBJ2-3; D gene uncertain. This CDR3 has 13 amino acids. Deletions cut 0 bases from V and 3 bases from J, with 5 bases between. Germline V gene data show CDR1 as SGHNT and CDR2 as YYREEE (reference sequence). The CDR3 DNA follows: TGTGCCAGCAGCTTGGCCAGTACAGATACGCAGTATTTT. Translating gives CASSLASTDTQYF.

This chain links TRBV2 with TRBJ2-3, with D possibly being TRBD1 or TRBD2 (6 bases each). Trimming left V 0 bases short and J 4 bases short, with 14 bases between. The germline V gene encodes CDR1 SNHLY and CDR2 FYNNEI. This CDR3 is 16 amino acids long. This CDR3 reads CASSEALWGAADTQYF. In DNA, the CDR3 is TGTGCCAGCAGTGAAGCGCTTTGGGGGGCAGCAGATACGCAGTATTTT.

V is TRBV30 and J is TRBJ2-4; D ambiguous. The germline V and J ends were trimmed by 0 bases and 4 bases, with 10 bases remaining between them. CDR3 length: 14 residues. Germline V gene sequence: CDR1 GTSNPN, CDR2 SVGIG (reference sequence). CDR3 sequence (DNA): TGTGCCTGGAGTGTAGTACAGCCAAAAAACATTCAGTACTTC. This encodes CAWSVVQPKNIQYF.

A single count supports this clone. The CDR3 bases are TGCAGCGTTGGGCAGGGGGTAAAACTGTTTTTT. It encodes CSVGQGVKLFF. The chain has TRBV29-1 and TRBJ1-4, with 7 bases that match TRBD1. The germline V gene encodes CDR1 SQVTM and CDR2 ANQGSEA. This CDR3 comprises 11 residues. J lost 10 bases, V lost 4 bases, and 3 bases had no gene match. The complete variable domain, with remaining parts taken from reference TRBV29-1 and TRBJ1-4, reads SAVISQKPSRDICQRGTSLTIQCQVDSQVTMMFWYRQQPGQSLTLIATANQGSEATYESGFVIDKFPISRPNLTFSTLTVSNMSPEDSSIYLCSVGQGVKLFFGSGTQLSVL.

The chain uses TRBV3-1 (or the pseudogene TRBV3-2) and TRBJ2-1, with 8 bases aligning to TRBD2. Germline CDR1 reads LGHDT; CDR2 reads YNNKEL (reference sequence). Unmatched junction bases numbered 3, after V lost 0 bases and J lost 2 bases. This CDR3 has 16 residues. The CDR3, as DNA: TGTGCCAGCAGCCAAGAAGGGCGGGAGGCCTACAATGAGCAGTTCTTC. It translates to CASSQEGREAYNEQFF.

This chain connects TRBV4-2 to TRBJ1-5, with 11 bases aligning to TRBD1. Per the germline V gene, CDR1 is LGHNA and CDR2 is YNFKEQ. This CDR3 comprises 16 residues. Trimming removed 0 bases from V and 7 bases from J; junction bases left unmatched: 5. CDR3 amino acids: CASSQDWTGGLQPQHF. The CDR3 DNA sequence: TGTGCCAGCAGCCAAGACTGGACAGGGGGCCTCCAGCCCCAGCATTTT.

The rearrangement links TRBV7-2 to TRBJ2-3, with TRBD2 as a possible D gene (5 bases). CDR1 and CDR2 from the germline V gene are SGHTA and FQGNSA. Trimming cost V 7 bases and J 2 bases, with 19 bases left between them. CDR3 length: 16 residues. In nucleotides, the CDR3 is TGTGCCAGCATTAGGTTGGGCGGAGGAGCCACAGATACGCAGTATTTT. This encodes CASIRLGGGATDTQYF.

The V call is TRBV2, the J call TRBJ1-2, with D perhaps matching TRBD1 (5 bases). Germline V gives CDR1 SNHLY, CDR2 FYNNEI. Trimming shortened V by 7 bases and J by 3 bases, and 12 bases separated the two germline ends. This CDR3 comprises 13 residues. The CDR3, as DNA: TGTGCCAGCATTTTAGACAGCTACTATGGCTACACCTTC. Protein sequence: CASILDSYYGYTF.

A single count supports this clone. This chain's CDR3 is CASIYGTGTYEQYF. In DNA, the CDR3 is TGTGCCAGCATCTACGGGACAGGGACATACGAGCAGTACTTC. The chain couples TRBV28 to TRBJ2-7, with 9 bases that match TRBD1. Germline V gives CDR1 MDHEN, CDR2 SYDVKM. The CDR3 consists of 14 residues. Trimming at V came to 7 bases and at J to 4 bases, leaving 8 bases not matched to a gene.

The gene calls are TRBV7-9 and TRBJ1-3; D is undetermined. V shed 0 bases and J shed 1 base, with 7 bases lying between them. Germline values: CDR1 SEHNR, CDR2 FQNEAQ (reference sequence). The CDR3 sequence is 15 residues long. In DNA form, the CDR3 reads TGTGCCAGCAGCTTAGCGGCCTTTTCTGGAAACACCATATATTTT. Translated: CASSLAAFSGNTIYF.

This chain joins TRBV7-2 and TRBJ2-3; 7 bases agree with TRBD2. With 0 bases clipped from V and 6 bases from J, the junction kept 9 bases outside the gene matches. Germline CDR1 SGHTA, CDR2 FQGNSA. The length of the CDR3 is 16 residues. CDR3 DNA sequence: TGTGCCAGCAGCTTAGCGGTGGCGGGAGCCCGGGATACGCAGTATTTT. It codes for CASSLAVAGARDTQYF.

The rearrangement joins TRBV11-2 to TRBJ1-3; TRBD1 is a possible D gene (5 bases). Germline CDR1 reads SGHAT; CDR2 reads FQNNGV. The CDR3 length is 15 residues. V lost 3 bases and J lost 0, with 9 bases in between. The CDR3 DNA is TGTGCCAGCAGCTTCAGGGCCCGCTCTGGAAACACCATATATTTT. Protein sequence: CASSFRARSGNTIYF.

The rearrangement uses TRBV28 and TRBJ2-7, with a weak D call TRBD1 (6 bases). Germline V CDR1 and CDR2: MDHEN, SYDVKM. The V end lost 4 bases, the J end lost 4 bases, and 14 bases lay between the germline ends. The CDR3 is 14 amino acids. CDR3 nucleotide sequence: TGTGCCAGCAGTTCGGACAGCCCCTCTTACGAGCAGTACTTC. Protein sequence: CASSSDSPSYEQYF.

For this clone: Other nucleotide sequences in the sample specify the same CDR3. The chain is built from TRBV10-3 and TRBJ1-5; D uncertain. The CDR3 has 13 amino acids. Germline-derived CDR1 and CDR2 are ENHRY and SYGVKD. V lost 4 bases and J lost 4, with 8 bases in between. For the CDR3, the DNA is TGTGCCATCAGTGGGACGGGAAATCAGCCCCAGCATTTT. Translated, it gives CAISGTGNQPQHF.

V usage is TRBV10-3 and J usage is TRBJ2-7, with D perhaps TRBD2 (9 bases). Between the trimmed V and J ends, which lost 0 bases and 6 bases, there was a span of 21 bases. CDR1 and CDR2 (germline): ENHRY, SYGVKD. The CDR3 sequence is 17 residues long. CDR3 DNA sequence: TGTGCCATCAGTGAGTCCCCAGGGGGCGGGAGGGTTGGCGAGCAGTACTTC. Its translation: CAISESPGGGRVGEQYF.

The rearrangement links TRBV5-8 to TRBJ2-7, with 11 positions matching TRBD1. V was pared by 4 bases and J by 4 bases, with 7 bases of the junction left unmatched. The CDR3 is 15 amino acids. Germline V gives CDR1 SGHTS, CDR2 YDEGEE. CDR3 amino acids: CASSIGQGAIYEQYF. The CDR3 coding sequence is TGTGCCAGCAGCATTGGACAGGGGGCGATTTACGAGCAGTACTTC.

This sequence joins TRBV2 and TRBJ2-1; D unclear. Germline V gene sequence: CDR1 SNHLY, CDR2 FYNNEI. The CDR3 consists of 14 residues. The V end lost 6 bases, the J end lost 6 bases, and 15 bases lay between the germline ends. Here the CDR3 DNA reads TGTGCCAGCAGCCTGGACCAACCCCCCAATGAGCAGTTCTTC. Its translation is CASSLDQPPNEQFF.

The chain combines TRBV24-1 with TRBJ2-1; TRBD2 matches at 8 bases. This CDR3 has 16 amino acids. From germline, CDR1 is KGHDR and CDR2 SFDVKD. V shed 5 bases and J 8 bases; nucleotides not matched to a gene: 13. CDR3 coding DNA: TGTGCCACCAGTGGCGGGGGACTAGGGGGGTTTGATGAGCAGTTCTTC. Protein sequence: CATSGGGLGGFDEQFF.

The J gene is TRBJ2-6, the V gene TRBV6-5, with D unresolved. The CDR3 has 15 amino acids. Looked up from germline, CDR1 is MNHEY and CDR2 is SVGAGI. V shed 8 bases and J shed 2 bases, with 13 bases lying between them. Here the CDR3 DNA reads TGTGCCAGCGGACGGCCGTCTCCTGGGGCCAACGTCCTGACTTTC. Its protein product is CASGRPSPGANVLTF.

This sequence joins TRBV9 and TRBJ2-3; 8 positions agree with TRBD2. The V gene's germline CDR1 is SGDLS and CDR2 YYNGEE. Trimming took 4 bases from V and 13 from J; bases not matched to a gene: 11. The CDR3 loop spans 13 amino acids. CDR3 sequence reads: CASSLLGGGPEYF. CDR3 DNA: TGTGCCAGCAGCCTCCTCGGGGGGGGCCCGGAGTATTTT.

The CDR3 is CASSLKLQGEAFF. Here the CDR3 DNA reads TGTGCCAGCAGCCTCAAGCTACAGGGTGAAGCTTTCTTT. J is TRBJ1-1 and V is TRBV11-2; D is perhaps TRBD1 (6 bases). The germline CDR1 and CDR2 sequences are SGHAT and FQNNGV. The V gene lost 5 bases and the J gene lost 7 bases, with 14 bases spanning the gap. This CDR3 spans 13 amino acids.

This chain links TRBV5-1 with TRBJ1-1; 7 bases line up with TRBD1. Germline CDR1 SGHRS, CDR2 YFSETQ. CDR3 length: 13 residues. V lost 5 bases, J lost 0 bases, and 1 base stayed unmatched. The CDR3 coding sequence is TGCGCCAGCAGAAGGGGGCTGAACACTGAAGCTTTCTTT. Translating it yields CASRRGLNTEAFF.

This clone was seen just once. The chain couples TRBV6-1 to TRBJ1-4; D remains unclear. The CDR3 loop spans 14 amino acids. The germline V gene encodes CDR1 MNHNS and CDR2 SASEGT. V lost 1 base to trimming and J lost 4 bases, with 7 bases between them. The CDR3 DNA is TGTGCCAGCAGTGAAGATAGGGTTAATGAAAAACTGTTTTTT. It specifies CASSEDRVNEKLFF.

The chain employs TRBV30 and TRBJ1-4; D gene unclear. Germline V CDR1 and CDR2: GTSNPN, SVGIG (reference sequence). V was trimmed by 3 bases and J by 7 bases, leaving 18 bases between them. CDR3 length equals 15 residues. The CDR3 here is CAWSLPTGLSEKLFF. Written as DNA, the CDR3 is TGTGCCTGGAGCCTCCCGACGGGGTTAAGTGAAAAACTGTTTTTT. Full variable domain (remainder filled in from reference TRBV30 and TRBJ1-4): SQTIHQWPATLVQPVGSPLSLECTVEGTSNPNLYWYRQAAGRGLQLLFYSVGIGQISSEVPQNLSASRPQDRQFILSSKKLLLSDSGFYLCAWSLPTGLSEKLFFGSGTQLSVL.

The chain carries TRBV30 and TRBJ2-1; TRBD1 matches at 7 bases. CDR1 and CDR2 (germline): GTSNPN, SVGIG (reference sequence). This CDR3 spans 14 amino acids. V lost 1 base to trimming and J lost 7 bases; unmatched junction nucleotides: 7. For the CDR3, the DNA is TGTGCCTGGAGTGACGGGACAGTCAGGAATGAGCAGTTCTTC. Its protein is CAWSDGTVRNEQFF.

The chain uses TRBV5-6 and TRBJ2-5; D is possibly TRBD1 (5 bases). Germline CDR1 is SGHDT and CDR2 is YYEEEE. The length of the CDR3 is 15 residues. V gave up 4 bases and J gave up 1 base, with 14 bases separating them. Here the CDR3 reads CASSIPDSVQETQYF. DNA for the CDR3: TGTGCCAGCAGCATCCCCGACAGTGTCCAAGAGACCCAGTACTTC.

The rearrangement joins TRBV9 to TRBJ1-4; TRBD1 matches 8 bases. V lost 0 bases, J lost 7 bases, and 14 bases stayed unmatched. The CDR3 totals 18 residues. The V gene's germline CDR1 is SGDLS and CDR2 YYNGEE. In nucleotides, the CDR3 is TGTGCCAGCAGCGTAGCGGGGGCAGGGGGCGGTCTGGGTGAAAAACTGTTTTTT. It translates to CASSVAGAGGGLGEKLFF.

CDR3 residues: CASSLGLAGARASTDTQYF. As DNA, the CDR3 is TGCGCCAGCAGCTTGGGACTAGCGGGGGCCCGGGCTAGCACAGATACGCAGTATTTT. The J gene is TRBJ2-3, the V gene TRBV5-1, with TRBD2 identical over 12 bases. This CDR3 region has 19 residues. Looked up from germline, CDR1 is SGHRS and CDR2 is YFSETQ. V was clipped by 0 bases and J by 0 bases; unmatched bases: 8.

The chain employs TRBV6-2 or TRBV6-3 and TRBJ1-1, with unresolved D. This CDR3 is built from 13 residues. The germline gives CDR1 MNHEY, CDR2 SVGEGT. V gave up 5 bases and J gave up 8 bases, with 15 bases separating them. In DNA, the CDR3 is TGTGCCAGCAGTCAGCCCCAATTCAGAGAAGCTTTCTTT. Residues: CASSQPQFREAFF.

The DNA for the CDR3 is TGTGCCAGCAGTGAATTAATGGACTACGAGCAGTACTTC. It translates to CASSELMDYEQYF. The chain employs TRBV25-1 and TRBJ2-7, with unresolved D. V was clipped by 1 base and J by 3 bases, with 7 bases between them. The germline V gene has CDR1 MGHDK and CDR2 SYGVNS. The CDR3 is made up of 13 amino acids.

This chain joins TRBV30 and TRBJ1-6, with a weak D call TRBD1 (5 bases). CDR1 GTSNPN and CDR2 SVGIG come from the germline V gene (reference sequence). This CDR3 region has 13 residues. Trimming stripped 1 base from V and 5 bases from J, with 6 bases between. The CDR3 spells CAWSAGDNSPLHF. The CDR3 nucleotides are TGTGCCTGGAGTGCGGGGGATAATTCACCCCTCCACTTT.